Below are 3 T cell receptor beta chains sequenced from a single sample in a study of T cells after yellow fever vaccination. Using its own MiXCR run on the 5' RACE reads, TCRdb lists one record per CDR3 protein. The sample records around 330,000 distinct CDR3 sequences, roughly 4% being singletons. Sample: PBMCs, taken on the day of the yellow fever booster vaccination. The source is a man aged 18 to 35 who received the YFV17D yellow fever vaccine.

The gene calls are TRBV9 and TRBJ2-5; the match to TRBD2 covers 13 bases. The trim removed 4 bases at V and 1 base at J, leaving 7 bases unmatched. CDR1 SGDLS and CDR2 YYNGEE come from the germline V gene. The CDR3 is made up of 17 amino acids. CDR3 loop: CASSPGLAGRTQETQYF. CDR3 nucleotide sequence: TGTGCCAGCAGCCCGGGACTAGCGGGGAGGACCCAAGAGACCCAGTACTTC.

This clonotype came up many times. The rearrangement links TRBV5-5 to TRBJ2-1, with D possibly matching TRBD1 (6 bases). V was shortened by 2 bases and J by 8 bases, with 8 bases between the two germline ends. The CDR3 spans 12 residues. Germline loops: CDR1 SGHKS, CDR2 YYEKEE (reference sequence). CDR3 sequence: CASSFSGDEQFF. CDR3 DNA: TGTGCCAGCAGCTTTTCAGGGGATGAGCAGTTCTTC.

This clonotype was detected only a few times. V usage is TRBV6-2 or TRBV6-3 and J usage is TRBJ2-1; the match to TRBD1 covers 9 bases. The ends lost 4 bases at V and 4 bases at J; junction bases unmatched: 5. CDR1 and CDR2 from the germline V gene are MNHEY and SVGEGT. There are 15 residues in the CDR3. The CDR3 nucleotides read TGTGCCAGCAGTTTGGGACAGGGCGGATACAATGAGCAGTTCTTC. Translating gives CASSLGQGGYNEQFF.